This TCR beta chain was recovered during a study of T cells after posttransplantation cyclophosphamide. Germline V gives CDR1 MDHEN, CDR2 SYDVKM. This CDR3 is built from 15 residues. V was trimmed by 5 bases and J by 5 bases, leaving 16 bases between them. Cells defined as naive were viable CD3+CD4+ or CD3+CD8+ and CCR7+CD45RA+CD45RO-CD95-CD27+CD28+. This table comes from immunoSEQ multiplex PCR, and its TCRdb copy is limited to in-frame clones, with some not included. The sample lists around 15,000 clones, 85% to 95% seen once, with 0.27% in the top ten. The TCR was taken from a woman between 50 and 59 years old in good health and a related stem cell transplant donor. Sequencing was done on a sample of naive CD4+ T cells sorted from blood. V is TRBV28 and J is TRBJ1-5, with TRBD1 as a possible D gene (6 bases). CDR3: CASSPWGGQDQPQHF. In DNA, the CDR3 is TGTGCCAGCAGTCCTTGGGGGGGGCAAGATCAGCCCCAGCATTTT.